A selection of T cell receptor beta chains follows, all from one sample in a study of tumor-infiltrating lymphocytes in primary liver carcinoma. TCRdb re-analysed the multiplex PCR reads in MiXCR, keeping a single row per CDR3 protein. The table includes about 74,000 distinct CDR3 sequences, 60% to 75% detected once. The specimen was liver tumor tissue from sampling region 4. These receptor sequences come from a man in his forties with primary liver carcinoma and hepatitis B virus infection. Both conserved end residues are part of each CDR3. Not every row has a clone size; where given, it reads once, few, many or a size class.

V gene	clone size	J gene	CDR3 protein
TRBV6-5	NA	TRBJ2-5	CASSYGAAQETQCF
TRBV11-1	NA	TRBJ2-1	CASSLAQYLSYNEQFF
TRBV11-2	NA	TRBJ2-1	CDSVLGDLRGHEQFF
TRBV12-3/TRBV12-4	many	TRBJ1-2	CASSTSDSSNYGYTF
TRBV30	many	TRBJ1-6	CAWSGQGDSPLHF
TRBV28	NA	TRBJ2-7	CAGSSASSSDEQYF
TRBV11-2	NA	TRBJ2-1	CGSSYSSIGGRGGGFF
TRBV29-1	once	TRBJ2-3	CSAGSVPLSTGTQYF
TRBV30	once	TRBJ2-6	CAWTISGASVLTF
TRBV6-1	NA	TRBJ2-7	CASWSGQGSHEQYF
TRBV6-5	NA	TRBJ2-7	CAIRPSWDRVEQYF
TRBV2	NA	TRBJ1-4	CASSERQSTNEKLFF
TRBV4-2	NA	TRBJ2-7	CATTGLSGVYKSYEQYF
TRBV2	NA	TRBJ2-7	CASREGGSGYEQYF
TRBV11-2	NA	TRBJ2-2	CASRSRDWVGTGELFF
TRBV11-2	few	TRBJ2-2	CASSLLAGNTGELFF
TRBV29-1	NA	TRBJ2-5	CSSLRQAQETQYF
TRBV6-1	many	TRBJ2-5	CASSVNQETQYF
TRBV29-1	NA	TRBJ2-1	CNVAWTSGSSYNEQFF
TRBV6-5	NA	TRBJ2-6	CASSLWTEMSAGANVLTF
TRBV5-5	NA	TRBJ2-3	CACSWLPAEPGLPLGTQYF
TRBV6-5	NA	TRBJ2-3	CVSSSSWTSGPDTQYF
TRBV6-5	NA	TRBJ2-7	CASNSEGRTEQYF
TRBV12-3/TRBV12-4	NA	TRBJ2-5	CASSFSVTQETQYF
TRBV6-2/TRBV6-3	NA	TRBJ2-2	CASGYARRLNTGELFF
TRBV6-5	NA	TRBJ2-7	CASSAGADRLYF
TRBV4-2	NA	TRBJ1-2	CASSHIPGSPEGYTF
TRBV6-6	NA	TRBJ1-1	CASRSGLVEPTEAFF
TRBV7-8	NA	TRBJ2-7	CAISGDRTYEQYF
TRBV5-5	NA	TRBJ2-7	CASSYRGGPYEQYF
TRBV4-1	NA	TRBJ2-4	CANSQEPPQNVGAKNIQYF
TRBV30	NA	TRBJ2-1	CAWSGPSWDGQFF
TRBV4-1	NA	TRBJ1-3	CAGSSLPGPTNTIYF
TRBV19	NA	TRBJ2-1	CASGVGEQFF
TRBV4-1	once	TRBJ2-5	CASSPWSGGPDQETQYF
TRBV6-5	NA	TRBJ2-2	CASGSLSGRTTGELFF
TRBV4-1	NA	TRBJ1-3	CASRQAVRRTLQSGNTIYF
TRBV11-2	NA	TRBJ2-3	CAISPPGGRDTDTQYF
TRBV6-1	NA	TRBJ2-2	CPSRPDTGEPFF
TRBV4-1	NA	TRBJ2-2	CTCSQALNTGELFF
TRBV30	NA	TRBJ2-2	CAYHPGQATGELFF
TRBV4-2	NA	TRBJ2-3	CASSQYLGISGFSTDTQYF
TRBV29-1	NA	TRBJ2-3	CSVGPRGTDTQYF
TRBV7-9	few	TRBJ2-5	CASSLGLAIETQYF
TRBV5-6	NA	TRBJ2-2	CASIRQGQITGELFF
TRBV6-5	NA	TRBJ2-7	CASRSGLPSDEQYF
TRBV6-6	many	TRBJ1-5	CASRSGTDSNQPQHF
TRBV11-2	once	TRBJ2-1	CASSFSSTSGRGGGFF
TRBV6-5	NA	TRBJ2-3	CASNKTRADTQYF
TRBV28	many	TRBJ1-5	CASSQDRVGSNQPQHF
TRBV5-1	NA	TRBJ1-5	CASTLDTGGGQSQHF
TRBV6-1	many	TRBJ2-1	CASTKPSDKNEQFF
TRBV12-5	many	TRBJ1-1	CASGLEGSPPTF
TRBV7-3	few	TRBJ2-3	CASGDTQYF
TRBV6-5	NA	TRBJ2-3	CACSRTLSTDTQYF
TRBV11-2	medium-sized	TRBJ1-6	CASSPRAGLLNSPLHF
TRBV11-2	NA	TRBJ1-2	CASIERDTTYGHTF
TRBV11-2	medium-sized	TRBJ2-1	CASSLEVGAEQFF
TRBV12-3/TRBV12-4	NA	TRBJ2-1	CARSPFGLAGGNGQSF